A single sample is the source of the 30 T cell receptor beta chains below, sequenced in a study of blood T cell repertoires in COVID-19. The data were produced by immunoSEQ multiplex PCR, yet TCRdb's version contains in-frame clones alone and is incomplete. The data contain around 280,000 clones, 87% of them singletons. The sequenced sample consisted of PBMCs or T cells enriched from blood (not recorded which). The receptors originated from a woman in her forties who had recovered from COVID-19.

The chain has TRBV3-1 (or the pseudogene TRBV3-2) and TRBJ2-1, with 14 bases matching TRBD2. Germline values: CDR1 LGHDT, CDR2 YNNKEL (reference sequence). The length of the CDR3 is 22 residues. With V trimmed by 4 bases and J by 6 bases, 23 bases remained unmatched. The CDR3 region is CASSRPPLRTSGRMLAGNEQFF. Here the CDR3 DNA reads TGTGCCAGCAGCCGCCCGCCCCTCAGGACTAGCGGGAGGATGCTGGCGGGCAATGAGCAGTTCTTC.

The gene calls are TRBV5-1 and TRBJ1-3; D not certain. This CDR3 comprises 13 residues. The V end was cut by 3 bases, the J end by 0 bases, with 4 bases between. Germline assignment: CDR1 SGHRS and CDR2 YFSETQ. CDR3 region: CASSSFSGNTIYF. In DNA, the CDR3 is TGCGCCAGCAGCTCCTTCTCTGGAAACACCATATATTTT.

V and J are TRBV5-1 and TRBJ2-1; D gene ambiguous. CDR1 SGHRS and CDR2 YFSETQ come from the germline V gene. Trimming removed 4 bases at V and 1 base at J, with 15 bases between. CDR3 length: 16 residues. The CDR3 region has the DNA TGCGCCAGCAGCCTGGAAGCGAGTTGGTCCTACAATGAGCAGTTCTTC. Translation: CASSLEASWSYNEQFF.

V and J are TRBV30 and TRBJ2-2; TRBD2 agrees at 9 bases. CDR3 length equals 16 residues. V shed 4 bases and J 4 bases; nucleotides not matched to a gene: 10. The germline V gene has CDR1 GTSNPN and CDR2 SVGIG (reference sequence). CDR3 DNA sequence: TGTGCCTGGAAGGGCGGGAGGGCCCGGGGCACCGGGGAGCTGTTTTTT. Translated: CAWKGGRARGTGELFF.

The table lists this clone with a count of one. CDR3 sequence (DNA): TGCGCCAGCAGAGGACAGGGTTCAAGCGGGGAGCTGTTTTTT. It translates to CASRGQGSSGELFF. The chain has TRBV5-1 and TRBJ2-2; 8 bases agree with TRBD1. Germline V lookup: CDR1 SGHRS, CDR2 YFSETQ. The CDR3 has 14 amino acids. Trimming removed 5 bases from V and 7 bases from J; junction bases left unmatched: 7.

This clone was seen a few times. The chain has TRBV5-1 and TRBJ2-2; 8 bases align to TRBD2. The V and J ends lost 0 bases and 2 bases, in that order; junction bases with no gene match: 6. Germline V gene data show CDR1 as SGHRS and CDR2 as YFSETQ. The CDR3 spans 17 residues. CDR3 residues: CASSLVGLATNTGELFF. As DNA, the CDR3 is TGCGCCAGCAGCTTGGTAGGACTAGCAACTAACACCGGGGAGCTGTTTTTT.

The chain is built from TRBV6-2 or TRBV6-3 and TRBJ1-1, with D perhaps TRBD1 (5 bases). Germline loops: CDR1 MNHEY, CDR2 SVGEGT. Deletions cut 2 bases from V and 11 bases from J, with 12 bases between. This CDR3 is built from 12 residues. CDR3 sequence (DNA): TGTGCCAGCAGTTACCTGGGATACAGGGCTTTCTTT. Its translation: CASSYLGYRAFF.

This clone was counted a single time. The chain has TRBV19 and TRBJ2-4; possible D gene TRBD1, 6 bases. V dropped 3 bases and J dropped 8 bases, with 20 bases sitting between them. The germline CDR1 and CDR2 sequences are LNHDA and SQIVND (reference sequence). CDR3 length: 16 amino acids. The CDR3 sequence is CASSMSARGIGDIQYF. DNA for the CDR3: TGTGCCAGTAGTATGTCGGCAAGGGGGATTGGGGACATTCAGTACTTC.

The chain couples TRBV15 to TRBJ2-3, with D possibly matching TRBD2 (6 bases). Germline V CDR1 and CDR2: LNHNV, YYDKDF (reference sequence). The CDR3 covers 15 residues. V shed 1 base and J shed 1 base, with 9 bases lying between them. The CDR3 DNA follows: TGTGCCACCAGCAGAGTTGCTAGCGGCACAGATACGCAGTATTTT. Its translation: CATSRVASGTDTQYF.

The chain is built from TRBV28 and TRBJ2-7; the match to TRBD2 covers 7 bases. Per germline, CDR1 MDHEN and CDR2 SYDVKM. The CDR3 has 15 amino acids. The V gene end was trimmed by 5 bases and the J gene end by 0 bases; junction bases not matched to a gene: 7. Here the CDR3 reads CASSSPSGSSYEQYF. CDR3 sequence (DNA): TGTGCCAGCAGTAGCCCTAGCGGCAGCTCCTACGAGCAGTACTTC. The variable domain in full, with the rest retrieved from reference TRBV28 and TRBJ2-7, is DVKVTQSSRYLVKRTGEKVFLECVQDMDHENMFWYRQDPGLGLRLIYFSYDVKMKEKGDIPEGYSVSREKKERFSLILESASTNQTSMYLCASSSPSGSSYEQYFGPGTRLTVT.

J is TRBJ1-1 and V is TRBV27; maybe TRBD1 (6 bases). V lost 3 bases and J lost 13, with 15 bases in between. CDR3 size: 12 residues. Germline values: CDR1 MNHEY, CDR2 SMNVEV (reference sequence). The CDR3 is CASSLLQGIVFF. In nucleotides, the CDR3 is TGTGCCAGCAGTTTGCTCCAGGGGATTGTTTTCTTT.

This chain links TRBV3-1 (or the pseudogene TRBV3-2) with TRBJ2-5; possibly TRBD2 for D (5 bases). The CDR3 runs to 12 residues. V lost 8 bases, J lost 7 bases, and 14 bases lay in between. Germline V lookup: CDR1 LGHDT, CDR2 YNNKEL (reference sequence). CDR3 sequence reads: CASGYGKGTQYF. The CDR3, as DNA: TGTGCCAGCGGTTACGGGAAGGGGACCCAGTACTTC.

In its sample, this clone was seen once. The CDR3 DNA sequence: TGTGCCAGCAGCTTGGAGACAGGCGTTATGAAACTGTTTTTT. Translating it yields CASSLETGVMKLFF. The rearrangement uses TRBV5-5 and TRBJ1-4; possibly TRBD1 for D (6 bases). Germline lookup yields CDR1 SGHKS and CDR2 YYEKEE (reference sequence). Trimming removed 0 bases at V and 11 bases at J, with 14 bases between. This CDR3 spans 14 amino acids. The entire variable domain, with the rest obtained from reference TRBV5-5 and TRBJ1-4, is as follows: DAGVTQSPTHLIKTRGQQVTLRCSPISGHKSVSWYQQVLGQGPQFIFQYYEKEERGRGNFPDRFSARQFPNYSSELNVNALLLGDSALYLCASSLETGVMKLFFGSGTQLSVL.

This chain connects TRBV20-1 to TRBJ1-1; D not certain. Trimming cost V 8 bases and J 3 bases, with 10 bases left between them. This CDR3 is 11 amino acids long. CDR1 DFQATT and CDR2 SNEGSKA come from the germline V gene (reference sequence). The CDR3 protein is CSPKIDTEAFF. The CDR3, as DNA: TGCAGTCCCAAAATTGACACTGAAGCTTTCTTT.

CDR3 bases: TGTGCCAGCAGTCAACAGGGGGGATTTGGAAGAGAGACCCAGTACTTC. Protein: CASSQQGGFGRETQYF. The chain combines TRBV6-2 or TRBV6-3 with TRBJ2-5; 8 bases are a match to TRBD1. Germline loops: CDR1 MNHEY, CDR2 SVGEGT. This CDR3 has 16 amino acids. V shed 5 bases, J shed 4 bases, and the junction held 12 bases outside the gene matches.

The CDR3: CASSYSPWTRRLAGVETQYF. Here the CDR3 DNA reads TGTGCCAGCAGTTACTCGCCCTGGACAAGACGACTAGCGGGAGTGGAGACCCAGTACTTC. The chain employs TRBV6-2 or TRBV6-3 and TRBJ2-5, with 12 bases matching TRBD2. Trimming took 0 bases from V and 5 from J; bases not matched to a gene: 16. CDR1 and CDR2 (germline): MNHEY, SVGEGT. This CDR3 contains 20 residues.

This rearrangement joins TRBV24-1 to TRBJ1-6; possible D gene TRBD1, 5 bases. Germline lookup yields CDR1 KGHDR and CDR2 SFDVKD. The CDR3 is 14 residues long. V was shortened by 4 bases and J by 8 bases, with 11 bases between the two germline ends. CDR3 sequence (DNA): TGTGCCACCAGTGACTCTGGCAGGGATTCACCCCTCCACTTT. This translates into CATSDSGRDSPLHF.

The gene calls are TRBV30 and TRBJ1-1; no definite D call. From germline, CDR1 is GTSNPN and CDR2 SVGIG (reference sequence). V lost 0 bases and J lost 4, with 6 bases in between. This CDR3 is built from 12 residues. This CDR3 reads CAWSVHGTEAFF. CDR3 nucleotide sequence: TGTGCCTGGAGTGTACATGGCACTGAAGCTTTCTTT.

The chain is built from TRBV5-1 and TRBJ2-5; possibly TRBD1 for D (6 bases). Trimming took off 4 bases at V and 1 base at J, with 11 bases between the two ends. CDR3 length equals 14 residues. CDR1 is SGHRS, CDR2 YFSETQ, per germline. The CDR3 loop reads CASSEGHLQETQYF. DNA of the CDR3: TGCGCCAGCAGCGAGGGACATCTCCAAGAGACCCAGTACTTC.

The chain links TRBV4-3 to TRBJ1-4, with D perhaps matching TRBD1 (5 bases). The V end lost 0 bases, the J end lost 8 bases, and 7 bases lay between the germline ends. The germline V gene encodes CDR1 LGHNA and CDR2 YSLEER. The CDR3 is 13 amino acids. The CDR3 DNA reads TGCGCCAGCAGCCAAGACCCAGGGGAAAAACTGTTTTTT. Translation gives CASSQDPGEKLFF.

The chain is built from TRBV7-2 and TRBJ2-7; D call uncertain. Germline V CDR1 and CDR2: SGHTA, FQGNSA. V shed 2 bases and J shed 4 bases, with 9 bases lying between them. The CDR3 covers 13 residues. The CDR3 sequence is CASSLREVYEQYF. The CDR3 nucleotides read TGTGCCAGCAGCTTAAGAGAGGTATACGAGCAGTACTTC.

This clone was counted a few times. The chain employs TRBV3-1 (or the pseudogene TRBV3-2) and TRBJ2-1; no clear D gene. Trimming took off 1 base at V and 2 bases at J, with 15 bases between the two ends. CDR3 size: 17 residues. CDR1 and CDR2 (germline): LGHDT, YNNKEL (reference sequence). In DNA, the CDR3 is TGTGCCAGCAGCCAAGTGCCCTTGGCGCGGCCCTACAATGAGCAGTTCTTC. Translating it yields CASSQVPLARPYNEQFF.

The rearrangement uses TRBV24-1 and TRBJ2-1; 13 bases map to TRBD2. Trimming removed 1 base from V and 2 bases from J; junction bases left unmatched: 1. There are 17 residues in the CDR3. Germline-derived CDR1 and CDR2 are KGHDR and SFDVKD. CDR3 protein: CATSDFGTSGTYNEQFF. The DNA of the CDR3 is TGTGCCACCAGTGATTTCGGGACTAGCGGGACCTACAATGAGCAGTTCTTC.

The V call is TRBV6-5, the J call TRBJ1-6; 10 nucleotides agree with TRBD1. The CDR3 is made up of 15 amino acids. V was pared by 6 bases and J by 9 bases, with 8 bases of the junction left unmatched. The germline gives CDR1 MNHEY, CDR2 SVGAGI. The CDR3, as DNA: TGTGCCAGCAGGAGGGCGACAGGGGGCGGTTCACCCCTCCACTTT. This translates into CASRRATGGGSPLHF.

The rearrangement uses TRBV9 and TRBJ1-3; tentative D call: TRBD1 (6 bases). The V end was cut by 2 bases, the J end by 0 bases, with 15 bases between. Per germline, CDR1 SGDLS and CDR2 YYNGEE. The CDR3 extends over 17 amino acids. In nucleotides, the CDR3 is TGTGCCAGCAGCGTCGAACCGACAGGATTCTCTGGAAACACCATATATTTT. Protein sequence: CASSVEPTGFSGNTIYF.

The chain recombines TRBV11-3 with TRBJ1-1, with D perhaps matching TRBD1 (5 bases). Germline values: CDR1 SGHNT, CDR2 YENEEA. V lost 2 bases, J lost 12 bases, and 13 bases lay in between. CDR3 size: 12 residues. CDR3 sequence reads: CASSLLGGTTFF. The CDR3 region has the DNA TGTGCCAGCAGCTTATTGGGGGGGACGACTTTCTTT.

This clone was detected a few times. The rearrangement links TRBV27 to TRBJ1-6, with TRBD1 identical over 7 bases. The V and J ends lost 0 bases and 7 bases, in that order; junction bases with no gene match: 15. The V gene's germline CDR1 is MNHEY and CDR2 SMNVEV (reference sequence). The CDR3 loop spans 19 amino acids. The CDR3 DNA reads TGTGCCAGCAGTTTATCGAGCCTCTTCAGGGGGGCGGGGAATTCACCCCTCCACTTT. It is translated as CASSLSSLFRGAGNSPLHF.

The gene calls are TRBV27 and TRBJ2-7, with 9 bases that match TRBD2. Unmatched junction bases numbered 2, after V lost 4 bases and J lost 1 base. Germline V gene sequence: CDR1 MNHEY, CDR2 SMNVEV (reference sequence). CDR3 size: 14 residues. CDR3 DNA: TGTGCCAGCAGTTATAGCGGGGGATCCTACGAGCAGTACTTC. This gives the protein CASSYSGGSYEQYF.

This chain connects TRBV7-2 to TRBJ2-3, with 12 bases lining up with TRBD2. V trimming: 5 bases; J trimming: 7 bases; junction bases outside the gene matches: 10. Germline V gives CDR1 SGHTA, CDR2 FQGNSA. The length of the CDR3 is 16 residues. This CDR3 reads CASSTSSGRALYTQYF. The CDR3 nucleotides read TGTGCCAGCAGCACGTCTAGCGGGAGGGCCTTATATACGCAGTATTTT.

The chain links TRBV10-1 to TRBJ2-3; 10 bases align to TRBD2. Germline V gene sequence: CDR1 WNHNN, CDR2 SYGVQD (reference sequence). CDR3 size: 15 residues. Germline trimming cut 5 bases from V and 1 base from J; bases unmatched to any gene: 3. The CDR3 spells CASSTGTSGTDTQYF. The CDR3 DNA sequence: TGCGCCAGCAGTACCGGGACTAGCGGCACAGATACGCAGTATTTT.